The TCR beta chain under discussion was sequenced for a study of Graves' ophthalmopathy and Graves' hyperthyroidism (dated by TCRdb to 2017 to 2018). A note on the overall study: Peripheral blood samples were taken at the time of initial diagnosis, before any treatment was given. Once sampling was done, hyperthyroidism patients were given methimazole at a starting dose of 30 mg daily, while ophthalmopathy patients were given high-dose intravenous methylprednisolone. In total, 135 blood samples were TCR-sequenced: 43 ophthalmopathy, around 75 hyperthyroidism and some 17 hyperthyroidism-to-ophthalmopathy patients. To tell Graves' ophthalmopathy apart from Graves' hyperthyroidism, and to predict which patients would progress to ophthalmopathy, the study relied on TCR beta repertoire signatures. In several hyperthyroidism patients, the T-cell repertoires found in thyroid tissue were compared with those found in blood. The independent validation cohort included around 19 hyperthyroidism patients plus 17 patients who later progressed from hyperthyroidism to ophthalmopathy. A discovery set of 95 to 100 patients (approximately 45 ophthalmopathy, under 65 stable hyperthyroidism) was enrolled to explore V-J signatures distinguishing ophthalmopathy from hyperthyroidism. The paper's findings and limits, for the study overall: Sample size was not statistically predetermined, and group allocation was not concealed from the investigators. Ophthalmopathy was separated from stable hyperthyroidism by the 13-signature model with about 88% sensitivity and less than 82% specificity in cross-validation and with 80%/75% in the test set. Among expanded thyroid clonotypes with frequency above 0.001, most also showed up in blood, which suggests that blood repertoires may reflect the thyroid immune response. In validation, the model predicted ophthalmopathy progression with over 60% sensitivity and 72% to 80% specificity; roughly eleven predicted patients were CT-confirmed with GO in a median of around 6 months.

As for this clonotype: Its specific antigen is unknown. Qualities for individual bases were not recorded, and no much larger clone is one base off.

For repertoire sequencing, TCR beta CDR3 regions were amplified from RNA transcripts. A first-round RT-PCR used HTBI primers with the Qiagen OneStep RT-PCR kit, followed by a second-round multiplex PCR, size selection and purification. The libraries underwent paired-end sequencing with 100 bp reads on an Illumina HiSeq2000. The authors' analysis ran thus. Reads were processed with SOAPnuke, discarding reads with adapters, uncalled bases, mean Phred below 15, or no exact constant-primer or identifier match. COPE v1.2.5 was used to merge the high-quality paired reads. Unique nucleotide sequences were defined as clonotypes and aligned to IMGT TRB V, D and J references using MiTCR v1.1. The analysis was limited to V-J combinations with a frequency above 0.0001, which together covered over 99% of the repertoires. For each V-J combination, a TCR clonal expansion and chaos score was defined as F50 clonal expansion divided by the chaos observed in the TCRdist matrix. Welch's t-statistics and random forest were used to reduce the features to about 12 V-J combinations, which were then used as input to a naive Bayes classifier. Thyroid-blood repertoire similarity was quantified with the Morisita-Horn index. In-frame beta chains were kept once TCRdb had trimmed the public reads at Q25 with fastp and called clones with MiXCR. CDR3 protein sequences are deduplicated, and each keeps its most common genes and DNA. What appears here as the V and J calls and clone size reflects TCRdb's work, not the paper's. Recorded for this sample are hundreds of thousands of distinct CDR3 sequences; just over 40% of them occurred a single time. The leading ten clones occupy over 2.5% of the sample.

Patients with ophthalmopathy had moderately to severely active disease, with a Clinical Activity Score of 3 or more, a NOSPECS grade of 4 or more, and a disease duration of less than 3 months. Patients with other autoimmune diseases, uncontrolled infections, pregnancy or lactation were excluded. Diagnosis relied on clinical symptoms, serum thyroxine, TRAb, thyroid ultrasound and orbital computed tomography. Using Ficoll-Paque density gradient centrifugation, PBMCs were isolated from 8.5 to 10 ml of fresh peripheral blood. Trizol reagent was used to extract the total RNA, and its quality was then checked on an Agilent 2100 Bioanalyzer. CDR1 is given as SGHRS and CDR2 as YFSETQ, both from the germline V gene. Counted from cysteine to phenylalanine, this CDR3 has 14 amino acids. The only DNA kept is the CDR3, 42 bases in frame from the first base. V and J are truncated by 4 bases and 5 bases respectively, leaving an intervening sequence of 15 bases.

The TCR was taken from an adult man with Graves' ophthalmopathy. Sequenced: peripheral blood. The chain uses TRBV5-1 and TRBJ1-1; a confident D gene designation cannot be given. The bases are TGCGCCAGCAGCGACAAGACGGGCAATACTGAAGCTTTCTTT. Its protein product is CASSDKTGNTEAFF.